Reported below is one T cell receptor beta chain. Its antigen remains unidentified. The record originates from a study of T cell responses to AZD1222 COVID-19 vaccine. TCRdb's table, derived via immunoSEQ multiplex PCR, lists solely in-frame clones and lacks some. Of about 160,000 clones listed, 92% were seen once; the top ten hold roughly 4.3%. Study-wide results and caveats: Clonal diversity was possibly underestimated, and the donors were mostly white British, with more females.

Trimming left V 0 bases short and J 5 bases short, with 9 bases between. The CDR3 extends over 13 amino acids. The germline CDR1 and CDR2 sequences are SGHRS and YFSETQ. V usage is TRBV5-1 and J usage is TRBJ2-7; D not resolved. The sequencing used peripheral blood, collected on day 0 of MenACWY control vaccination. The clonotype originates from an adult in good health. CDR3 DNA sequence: TGCGCCAGCAGCTTGGCCGGGCTCCACGAGCAGTACTTC. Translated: CASSLAGLHEQYF.